Listed here are 21 T cell receptor beta chains from one sample, sequenced in a study of T-cell memory formation after mild COVID-19. TCRdb independently ran MiXCR on the 5' RACE reads; one entry per CDR3 protein. The sample contains 410,000 or so distinct CDR3 sequences, around a quarter of which appear only once. The sequenced sample consisted of PBMCs or a T cell subset sorted from them (not recorded which). These receptors were collected from an adult woman who had mild COVID-19 (a few samples of this study predate the infection). Cell type and time point are not known.

This clonotype was counted a single time. This rearrangement joins TRBV29-1 to TRBJ2-5; D uncertain. The V end was cut by 6 bases, the J end by 2 bases, with 10 bases between. Germline V lookup: CDR1 SQVTM, CDR2 ANQGSEA. The CDR3 spans 12 residues. CDR3 loop: CSVGRVQETQYF. Written as DNA, the CDR3 is TGCAGCGTAGGGCGAGTGCAAGAGACCCAGTACTTC. Filled out from reference TRBV29-1 and TRBJ2-5, the complete variable domain reads SAVISQKPSRDICQRGTSLTIQCQVDSQVTMMFWYRQQPGQSLTLIATANQGSEATYESGFVIDKFPISRPNLTFSTLTVSNMSPEDSSIYLCSVGRVQETQYFGPGTRLLVL.

This clonotype appeared many times. In DNA, the CDR3 is TGTGCCAGCAGCTTGGCGCTAGCGACCGGGGAGCTGTTTTTT. Its translation is CASSLALATGELFF. The V and J genes are TRBV5-6 and TRBJ2-2; the D gene is possibly TRBD2 (6 bases). Germline V lookup: CDR1 SGHDT, CDR2 YYEEEE. CDR3 length equals 14 residues. V lost 0 bases and J 5 bases, leaving 8 bases between the germline ends.

This rearrangement joins TRBV4-1 to TRBJ1-5, with D tentatively TRBD1 (6 bases). The CDR3 is 15 residues long. Germline V gene lookup returns CDR1 MGHRA and CDR2 YSYEKL. With 0 bases removed from V and 6 bases from J, the gap between germline ends came to 12 bases. The CDR3 coding sequence is TGCGCCAGCAGCCAAGATCTGGGGACAAGTCAGCCCCAGCATTTT. It encodes CASSQDLGTSQPQHF.

This chain joins TRBV20-1 and TRBJ1-1; TRBD1 might be the D (5 bases). From germline, CDR1 is DFQATT and CDR2 SNEGSKA (reference sequence). Between the trimmed V and J ends, which lost 0 bases and 5 bases, there was a span of 16 bases. CDR3 length equals 15 residues. CDR3: CSARDRGGAGTEAFF. CDR3 in DNA: TGCAGTGCTAGAGATCGTGGAGGGGCAGGGACTGAAGCTTTCTTT.

This clonotype came up many times. The chain has TRBV5-1 and TRBJ1-4; D unclear. This CDR3 is 15 amino acids long. Looked up from germline, CDR1 is SGHRS and CDR2 is YFSETQ. V was clipped by 1 base and J by 8 bases, with 15 bases between them. CDR3 sequence reads: CASSLSAAVNEKLFF. The CDR3 bases are TGCGCCAGCAGCTTGTCCGCGGCAGTGAACGAAAAACTGTTTTTT.

The chain carries TRBV29-1 and TRBJ2-7; 9 nucleotides match TRBD2. The CDR3 consists of 14 residues. The trim removed 6 bases at V and 2 bases at J, leaving 8 bases unmatched. Germline CDR1 SQVTM, CDR2 ANQGSEA. The CDR3 reads CSVAGLASAYEQYF. CDR3 bases: TGCAGCGTAGCCGGACTAGCGTCAGCCTACGAGCAGTACTTC.

This clonotype has a handful of counts. This chain joins TRBV5-1 and TRBJ1-1, with D hard to call. CDR1 SGHRS and CDR2 YFSETQ come from the germline V gene. The V gene lost 0 bases and the J gene lost 0 bases, with 15 bases spanning the gap. This CDR3 is 17 amino acids long. CDR3 residues: CASSLEGSPRLNTEAFF. CDR3 bases: TGCGCCAGCAGCTTGGAAGGGTCTCCCCGGCTGAACACTGAAGCTTTCTTT. The variable domain in full, with the rest retrieved from reference TRBV5-1 and TRBJ1-1, is KAGVTQTPRYLIKTRGQQVTLSCSPISGHRSVSWYQQTPGQGLQFLFEYFSETQRNKGNFPGRFSGRQFSNSRSEMNVSTLELGDSALYLCASSLEGSPRLNTEAFFGQGTRLTVV.

This chain's CDR3 is CASSLYPGQNYEQYF. CDR3 in DNA: TGCGCCAGCAGCCTGTATCCGGGACAGAACTACGAGCAGTACTTC. The chain recombines TRBV4-1 with TRBJ2-7; 7 bases line up with TRBD1. Trimming took 4 bases from V and 3 from J; bases not matched to a gene: 9. Germline-derived CDR1 and CDR2 are MGHRA and YSYEKL. The length of the CDR3 is 15 residues.

This clonotype was found a few times. The rearrangement uses TRBV11-2 and TRBJ1-2; the D is unclear. This CDR3 is 14 amino acids long. Germline V gene lookup returns CDR1 SGHAT and CDR2 FQNNGV. V lost 2 bases, J lost 2 bases, and 9 bases lay in between. The CDR3 nucleotides read TGTGCCAGCAGCTTATTCGCAGGCAACTATGGCTACACCTTC. It translates to CASSLFAGNYGYTF.

This clonotype was observed a few times. The J gene is TRBJ1-6, the V gene TRBV20-1; no definite D call. CDR1 is DFQATT, CDR2 SNEGSKA, per germline (reference sequence). This CDR3 has 13 residues. V gave up 0 bases and J gave up 7 bases, with 7 bases separating them. CDR3 amino acids: CSARETTNSPLHF. CDR3 sequence (DNA): TGCAGTGCTAGAGAGACAACCAATTCACCCCTCCACTTT.

The CDR3 nucleotides are TGTGCCAGCAGCGCAGACAGGGCCTTTAACTATGGCTACACCTTC. Its translation is CASSADRAFNYGYTF. The chain couples TRBV12-3 or TRBV12-4 to TRBJ1-2; TRBD1 matches 7 bases. Germline trimming cut 6 bases from V and 1 base from J; bases unmatched to any gene: 8. The CDR3 covers 15 residues.

This clonotype was detected only a few times. The chain combines TRBV27 with TRBJ2-7, with TRBD1 matching 8 bases. Per germline, CDR1 MNHEY and CDR2 SMNVEV (reference sequence). With V trimmed by 3 bases and J by 3 bases, 10 bases remained unmatched. The CDR3 consists of 16 residues. The CDR3 reads CASSLYSGTGDYEQYF. The CDR3 DNA follows: TGTGCCAGCAGTTTGTATTCGGGGACAGGTGACTACGAGCAGTACTTC.

This clonotype has just a few counts. The J gene is TRBJ2-2, the V gene TRBV5-1; D possibly corresponds to TRBD2 (6 bases). The CDR3 has 15 amino acids. V gave up 4 bases and J gave up 1 base, with 11 bases separating them. Germline V gives CDR1 SGHRS, CDR2 YFSETQ. CDR3 DNA: TGCGCCAGCAGCCCAGGGACTCGGAACACCGGGGAGCTGTTTTTT. As protein: CASSPGTRNTGELFF. The full variable domain, rest sourced from reference TRBV5-1 and TRBJ2-2, is KAGVTQTPRYLIKTRGQQVTLSCSPISGHRSVSWYQQTPGQGLQFLFEYFSETQRNKGNFPGRFSGRQFSNSRSEMNVSTLELGDSALYLCASSPGTRNTGELFFGEGSRLTVL.

This chain connects TRBV6-2 or TRBV6-3 to TRBJ2-7; D may be TRBD1 (6 bases). The CDR3 runs to 14 residues. CDR1 is MNHEY and CDR2 is SVGEGT in the germline V gene. Trimming pared 5 bases from V and 2 bases from J, leaving 13 bases between. CDR3 loop: CASSRDILAYEQYF. CDR3 sequence (DNA): TGTGCCAGCAGTCGGGACATTTTAGCCTACGAGCAGTACTTC.

This clonotype is a singleton in its sample. This rearrangement joins TRBV29-1 to TRBJ2-7; D may be TRBD1 (6 bases). The V gene lost 4 bases and the J gene lost 2 bases, with 12 bases spanning the gap. Per the germline V gene, CDR1 is SQVTM and CDR2 is ANQGSEA. CDR3 length: 13 amino acids. CDR3 region: CSVGGHEAYEQYF. The CDR3 DNA follows: TGCAGCGTTGGGGGACACGAGGCCTACGAGCAGTACTTC.

This clonotype occurred a few times. This chain links TRBV6-6 with TRBJ2-7; 7 nucleotides align to TRBD1. V dropped 5 bases and J dropped 0; count of bases not matched to a gene: 1. The CDR3 extends over 13 amino acids. In germline, CDR1 is MNHNY, CDR2 SVGAGI (reference sequence). The CDR3 here is CASSGTDSYEQYF. CDR3 nucleotide sequence: TGTGCCAGCAGTGGGACAGACTCCTACGAGCAGTACTTC.

This clonotype was seen a few times. This chain connects TRBV9 to TRBJ2-3; 11 bases map to TRBD2. Germline V gene sequence: CDR1 SGDLS, CDR2 YYNGEE. The CDR3 covers 16 residues. The ends lost 3 bases at V and 5 bases at J; junction bases unmatched: 8. CDR3 amino acids: CASSGTSGRGKDTQYF. DNA for the CDR3: TGTGCCAGCAGCGGTACTAGCGGGAGAGGAAAAGATACGCAGTATTTT.

A few counts support this clonotype. The gene calls are TRBV28 and TRBJ1-4; D not certain. This CDR3 contains 15 residues. Trimming shortened V by 10 bases and J by 0 bases, and 15 bases separated the two germline ends. CDR1 and CDR2 (germline): MDHEN, SYDVKM. DNA of the CDR3: TGTGCCACCCGGAGAGGGCCGCCAACTAATGAAAAACTGTTTTTT. Translated: CATRRGPPTNEKLFF.

The table lists this clonotype with a few counts. DNA for the CDR3: TGTGCCAGCAGCGTAGGGGCAGCAAACAATGAGCAGTTCTTC. Its translation is CASSVGAANNEQFF. The chain couples TRBV9 to TRBJ2-1; D gene ambiguous. Germline values: CDR1 SGDLS, CDR2 YYNGEE. V lost 0 bases to trimming and J lost 5 bases, with 9 bases between them. The length of the CDR3 is 14 residues.

This chain joins TRBV6-1 and TRBJ1-1; 8 bases match TRBD1. This CDR3 is 19 amino acids long. Germline V gene lookup returns CDR1 MNHNS and CDR2 SASEGT. The V segment lost 4 bases and the J segment 0 bases; nucleotides outside the gene matches: 16. The CDR3 loop reads CASSGTTRTGLSLNTEAFF. The CDR3 bases are TGTGCCAGCAGTGGCACTACACGGACAGGGTTGAGTCTGAACACTGAAGCTTTCTTT.

This clonotype was counted a few times. The chain joins TRBV3-1 to TRBJ2-1; D is undetermined. Between the trimmed V and J ends, which lost 5 bases and 6 bases, there was a span of 8 bases. The length of the CDR3 is 12 residues. Germline loops: CDR1 LGHDT, CDR2 YNNKEL (reference sequence). The CDR3 DNA sequence: TGTGCCAGCAGCGCAATTAGCAATGAGCAGTTCTTC. It specifies CASSAISNEQFF.